A single sample gave rise to the 31 T cell receptor beta chains below, sequenced in a study of spatial heterogeneity in lung cancer. Whole-study results and caveats: Intratumoral expanded alpha and beta TCR counts were found to track tumor mutation counts.

TCRdb reanalysed the 5' RACE reads using MiXCR and keeps one entry per CDR3 protein. The sample records some 96,000 distinct CDR3 sequences, approximately 4.7% being singletons. Time point in this sample: sample taken at primary tumor resection. Their antigen targets remain unknown. The material sequenced was lung tumor tissue, taken at surgery. The receptors shown here come from a male donor with early-stage non-small cell lung cancer.

The chain couples TRBV7-7 to TRBJ2-3; TRBD2 matches at 8 bases. V shed 1 base and J 3 bases; nucleotides not matched to a gene: 6. CDR3 length: 16 amino acids. CDR1 is SSHAT, CDR2 FNYEAQ, per germline (reference sequence). DNA of the CDR3: TGTGCCAGCAGCTTAGGTCCGGCGGGGGGAACAGATACGCAGTATTTT. Residues: CASSLGPAGGTDTQYF. Full variable domain (missing parts from reference TRBV7-7 and TRBJ2-3): GAGVSQSPRYKVTKRGQDVTLRCDPISSHATLYWYQQALGQGPEFLTYFNYEAQPDKSGLPSDRFSAERPEGSISTLTIQRTEQRDSAMYRCASSLGPAGGTDTQYFGPGTRLTVL.

Many counts were recorded for this clonotype. This chain connects TRBV27 to TRBJ2-5; 9 positions agree with TRBD1. From germline, CDR1 is MNHEY and CDR2 SMNVEV (reference sequence). V dropped 6 bases and J dropped 4; count of bases not matched to a gene: 9. This CDR3 region has 15 residues. In DNA form, the CDR3 reads TGTGCCAGCAGCCAGTGGACAGGGGCCCGAGAGACCCAGTACTTC. The encoded protein is CASSQWTGARETQYF.

This clonotype has just a few counts. The rearrangement joins TRBV4-1 to TRBJ1-5, with 8 bases aligning to TRBD1. Looked up from germline, CDR1 is MGHRA and CDR2 is YSYEKL. CDR3 size: 15 residues. The junction had 2 bases not matched to a gene; V was cut back by 2 bases and J by 2 bases. The CDR3 bases are TGCGCCAGCAGCCAATCGACAGGGGGCAATCAGCCCCAGCATTTT. Protein: CASSQSTGGNQPQHF.

The table lists this clonotype with many counts. The V call is TRBV6-2 or TRBV6-3, the J call TRBJ1-5, with 12 bases matching TRBD1. The CDR3 has 16 residues. J gave up 0 bases and V 6 bases, and 3 bases lay outside the gene matches. CDR1 is MNHEY, CDR2 SVGEGT, per germline. Written as DNA, the CDR3 is TGTGCCAGCAGGGGGGACAGGGGGCGTAGCAATCAGCCCCAGCATTTT. Protein sequence: CASRGDRGRSNQPQHF.

This clonotype was counted at least ten times. The chain recombines TRBV19 with TRBJ2-7, with 9 bases aligning to TRBD2. The V gene end was trimmed by 6 bases and the J gene end by 5 bases; junction bases not matched to a gene: 11. The germline gives CDR1 LNHDA, CDR2 SQIVND (reference sequence). The CDR3 extends over 15 amino acids. The CDR3 region is CASRPEAGGLHEQYF. The CDR3 DNA is TGTGCCAGTAGACCAGAAGCGGGAGGTCTCCACGAGCAGTACTTC.

This clonotype has more than one count but fewer than ten. The chain couples TRBV27 to TRBJ2-1, with D possibly being TRBD1 (6 bases). This CDR3 is built from 14 residues. The germline V gene has CDR1 MNHEY and CDR2 SMNVEV (reference sequence). The germline V and J ends were trimmed by 3 bases and 9 bases, with 15 bases remaining between them. The CDR3 DNA reads as TGTGCCAGCAGTTTGGCCCCCCAAGGGGGTGAGCAGTTCTTC. It is translated as CASSLAPQGGEQFF.

This clonotype was counted a few times. The rearrangement links TRBV5-1 to TRBJ2-5; 13 nucleotides align to TRBD2. With V trimmed by 2 bases and J by 5 bases, 3 bases remained unmatched. The CDR3 is 15 residues long. Germline V gives CDR1 SGHRS, CDR2 YFSETQ. CDR3 loop: CASSFGLAGAETQYF. The CDR3 DNA is TGCGCCAGCAGCTTTGGACTAGCGGGAGCTGAGACCCAGTACTTC.

This clonotype was seen ten or more times. The chain combines TRBV11-2 with TRBJ1-6; D possibly corresponds to TRBD1 (5 bases). The CDR3 loop spans 13 amino acids. Germline CDR1 is SGHAT and CDR2 is FQNNGV. Trimming cost V 5 bases and J 12 bases, with 14 bases left between them. The CDR3 loop is CASSPPAGGPLHF. DNA for the CDR3: TGTGCCAGCAGCCCCCCGGCTGGGGGACCCCTCCACTTT. The whole variable domain, filled in from reference TRBV11-2 and TRBJ1-6, reads EAGVAQSPRYKIIEKRQSVAFWCNPISGHATLYWYQQILGQGPKLLIQFQNNGVVDDSQLPKDRFSAERLKGVDSTLKIQPAKLEDSAVYLCASSPPAGGPLHFGNGTRLTVT.

Ten or more counts support this clonotype. This chain links TRBV5-1 with TRBJ1-6; possibly TRBD1 for D (5 bases). From germline, CDR1 is SGHRS and CDR2 YFSETQ. This CDR3 is built from 14 residues. V was trimmed by 4 bases and J by 7 bases, leaving 12 bases between them. The CDR3 DNA sequence: TGCGCCAGCAGCCCCGGGACCGCAAATTCACCCCTCCACTTT. It codes for CASSPGTANSPLHF.

The chain employs TRBV7-9 and TRBJ1-2; D gene uncertain. Trimming cost V 4 bases and J 8 bases, with 14 bases left between them. The V gene's germline CDR1 is SEHNR and CDR2 FQNEAQ (reference sequence). The CDR3 has 13 residues. CDR3 sequence (DNA): TGTGCCAGCAGCTCTGAAGGAACCGTGGGCTACACCTTC. Translating gives CASSSEGTVGYTF.

Ten or more counts support this clonotype. The V gene is TRBV6-5, the J gene TRBJ2-7, with D possibly TRBD1 on 6 matching bases. CDR1 MNHEY and CDR2 SVGAGI come from the germline V gene. The CDR3 loop spans 16 amino acids. V shed 0 bases and J shed 0 bases, with 12 bases lying between them. CDR3 in DNA: TGTGCCAGCAGTTACTCGAGTCCGGACAGCTCCTACGAGCAGTACTTC. It translates to CASSYSSPDSSYEQYF.

Many counts were recorded for this clonotype. The rearrangement joins TRBV3-1 to TRBJ1-5; unclear D gene. V lost 0 bases, J lost 9 bases, and 12 bases lay in between. This CDR3 is 14 amino acids long. CDR1 is LGHDT, CDR2 YNNKEL, per germline (reference sequence). The CDR3 loop reads CASSQDVFEGPQHF. The DNA of the CDR3 is TGTGCCAGCAGCCAAGATGTTTTTGAGGGGCCCCAGCATTTT.

This clonotype was seen a few times. The CDR3 sequence is CASSPMLAGSYEQYF. The DNA for the CDR3 is TGTGCCAGCAGTCCCATGCTAGCGGGCTCCTACGAGCAGTACTTC. This chain links TRBV6-5 with TRBJ2-7; 8 bases are a match to TRBD2. CDR1 and CDR2 (germline): MNHEY, SVGAGI. Losses at the gene ends were 5 bases for V and 0 bases for J; bases not matched to a gene: 6. This CDR3 region has 15 residues.

The table lists this clonotype with a few counts. The chain recombines TRBV10-3 with TRBJ2-7; possible D gene TRBD1, 5 bases. The CDR3 consists of 15 residues. CDR1 and CDR2 (germline): ENHRY, SYGVKD. V shed 0 bases and J shed 5 bases, with 14 bases lying between them. The CDR3 region has the DNA TGTGCCATCAGTGAGTCCTCTCTAGGGGCCAACGAGCAGTACTTC. The encoded protein is CAISESSLGANEQYF.

This clonotype came up many times. The rearrangement uses TRBV27 and TRBJ2-3; unclear D gene. This CDR3 contains 14 residues. Looked up from germline, CDR1 is MNHEY and CDR2 is SMNVEV (reference sequence). The V end lost 6 bases, the J end lost 1 base, and 11 bases lay between the germline ends. Here the CDR3 reads CASSFGSGTDTQYF. Here the CDR3 DNA reads TGTGCCAGCAGCTTCGGTTCTGGCACAGATACGCAGTATTTT.

J is TRBJ2-3 and V is TRBV5-1; the D gene is possibly TRBD2 (6 bases). Germline loops: CDR1 SGHRS, CDR2 YFSETQ. Trimming pared 0 bases from V and 2 bases from J, leaving 10 bases between. The CDR3 contains 15 residues. CDR3 sequence (DNA): TGCGCCAGCAGCTTGGGCGGGGAACACACAGATACGCAGTATTTT. Amino acid sequence: CASSLGGEHTDTQYF.

This clonotype has at least ten counts. The chain recombines TRBV5-1 with TRBJ2-3; D perhaps matches TRBD1 (6 bases). The V end was cut by 2 bases, the J end by 0 bases, with 10 bases between. Germline CDR1 reads SGHRS; CDR2 reads YFSETQ. This CDR3 contains 15 residues. The CDR3: CASSFKQGSTDTQYF. The CDR3 coding sequence is TGCGCCAGCAGCTTCAAGCAGGGGAGCACAGATACGCAGTATTTT.

In this sample, this clonotype turned up many times. CDR3 sequence reads: CASSQGFRTEAFF. The CDR3, as DNA: TGTGCCAGCAGTCAGGGGTTTCGCACTGAAGCTTTCTTT. This chain connects TRBV28 to TRBJ1-1; TRBD1 might be the D (6 bases). V lost 5 bases to trimming and J lost 4 bases, with 11 bases between them. Germline V gene data show CDR1 as MDHEN and CDR2 as SYDVKM. The CDR3 has 13 amino acids.

This clonotype was picked up many times. The chain carries TRBV24-1 and TRBJ2-1; D not certain. Trimming removed 8 bases at V and 5 bases at J, with 6 bases between. CDR1 KGHDR and CDR2 SFDVKD come from the germline V gene. CDR3 size: 11 residues. CDR3 region: CATMKDNEQFF. The CDR3 DNA follows: TGTGCCACCATGAAAGACAATGAGCAGTTCTTC.

For this clonotype: With a much larger clone just one base away, this may be a read error. The CDR3 is CARIGQETQYF. CDR3 sequence (DNA): TGTGCCAGAATCGGACAAGAGACCCAGTACTTC. The gene calls are TRBV6-1 and TRBJ2-5; no clear D. The CDR3 consists of 11 residues. Trimming removed 9 bases at V and 2 bases at J, with 7 bases between. Per the germline V gene, CDR1 is MNHNS and CDR2 is SASEGT.

This clonotype showed up many times. This chain connects TRBV4-1 to TRBJ1-1; tentatively, D is TRBD1 (6 bases). The ends were cut back, 4 bases at V and 0 bases at J, with 15 bases in the middle. CDR1 is MGHRA and CDR2 is YSYEKL in the germline V gene. The CDR3 runs 16 residues. The CDR3 DNA reads as TGCGCCAGCAGCCCACTCAGGGGAACGCTGAACACTGAAGCTTTCTTT. Translated, it gives CASSPLRGTLNTEAFF.

This clonotype was observed many times. The V call is TRBV7-9, the J call TRBJ2-2, with 8 bases lining up with TRBD1. The CDR3 extends over 16 amino acids. Looked up from germline, CDR1 is SEHNR and CDR2 is FQNEAQ (reference sequence). The V and J ends lost 4 bases and 3 bases, in that order; junction bases with no gene match: 7. The CDR3 protein is CASSSRTGRYTGELFF. CDR3 coding DNA: TGTGCCAGCAGCTCACGGACAGGGCGGTACACCGGGGAGCTGTTTTTT. The variable domain in full, completed from reference TRBV7-9 and TRBJ2-2, reads DTGVSQNPRHKITKRGQNVTFRCDPISEHNRLYWYRQTLGQGPEFLTYFQNEAQLEKSRLLSDRFSAERPKGSFSTLEIQRTEQGDSAMYLCASSSRTGRYTGELFFGEGSRLTVL.

Only a few counts were recorded for this clonotype. This chain links TRBV12-3 or TRBV12-4 with TRBJ2-7; TRBD2 matches at 8 bases. V lost 6 bases to trimming and J lost 3 bases; unmatched junction nucleotides: 4. The CDR3 is 13 amino acids. The chain's CDR3 is CASRQSGSYEQYF. CDR3 DNA: TGTGCCAGCAGACAAAGCGGGAGCTACGAGCAGTACTTC.

This clonotype has ten or more counts. The rearrangement uses TRBV20-1 and TRBJ2-7, with 8 bases aligning to TRBD1. J lost 0 bases, V lost 6 bases, and 4 bases had no gene match. CDR1 DFQATT and CDR2 SNEGSKA come from the germline V gene (reference sequence). The CDR3 sequence is 13 residues long. CDR3: CSAWDRSSYEQYF. The CDR3 DNA sequence: TGCAGTGCGTGGGACAGGAGCTCCTACGAGCAGTACTTC.

This clonotype was observed at least ten times. This CDR3 is CASSQERGQEETQYF. Written as DNA, the CDR3 is TGCGCCAGCAGCCAAGAAAGAGGGCAGGAAGAGACCCAGTACTTC. This chain links TRBV4-1 with TRBJ2-5, with D tentatively TRBD2 (5 bases). Per the germline V gene, CDR1 is MGHRA and CDR2 is YSYEKL. Trimming removed 0 bases at V and 3 bases at J, with 11 bases between. This CDR3 is built from 15 residues.

The J gene is TRBJ1-3, the V gene TRBV12-3 or TRBV12-4, with D uncertain. The CDR3 has 14 amino acids. The V and J ends lost 2 bases and 2 bases respectively, with 7 bases between them. The CDR3 region is CASSLTATGNTIYF. Written as DNA, the CDR3 is TGTGCCAGCAGTTTAACGGCGACTGGAAACACCATATATTTT.

The V call is TRBV11-2, the J call TRBJ2-7, with 8 bases matching TRBD1. Germline trimming cut 1 base from V and 3 bases from J; bases unmatched to any gene: 2. The length of the CDR3 is 14 residues. Germline-derived CDR1 and CDR2 are SGHAT and FQNNGV. CDR3 residues: CASSLGGTGYEQYF. The CDR3 DNA reads as TGTGCCAGCAGCTTAGGTGGGACAGGCTACGAGCAGTACTTC.

This clonotype has ten or more counts. CDR3 in amino acids: CASGGSGNQPQHF. The DNA of the CDR3 is TGTGCCAGCGGGGGATCGGGCAATCAGCCCCAGCATTTT. The chain has TRBV2 and TRBJ1-5; D perhaps matches TRBD1 (5 bases). Between the trimmed V and J ends, which lost 8 bases and 2 bases, there was a span of 10 bases. Per the germline V gene, CDR1 is SNHLY and CDR2 is FYNNEI. This CDR3 region has 13 residues. The variable domain in full, completed from reference TRBV2 and TRBJ1-5, reads EPEVTQTPSHQVTQMGQEVILRCVPISNHLYFYWYRQILGQKVEFLVSFYNNEISEKSEIFDDQFSVERPDGSNFTLKIRSTKLEDSAMYFCASGGSGNQPQHFGDGTRLSIL.

This clonotype has just a few counts. This chain links TRBV2 with TRBJ2-3, with D tentatively TRBD1 or TRBD2 (6 bases each). The CDR3 extends over 12 amino acids. CDR1 SNHLY and CDR2 FYNNEI come from the germline V gene. The V and J ends lost 6 bases and 6 bases respectively, with 10 bases between them. The CDR3 region is CASSGGGDTQYF. The CDR3 nucleotides are TGTGCCAGCAGCGGGGGCGGGGATACGCAGTATTTT.

In its sample, this clonotype was seen a few times. The chain uses TRBV6-6 and TRBJ1-1; D might be TRBD1 (6 bases). Germline values: CDR1 MNHNY, CDR2 SVGAGI (reference sequence). The CDR3 spans 17 residues. Trimming took 6 bases from V and 7 from J, leaving 27 bases between them. The CDR3 DNA reads as TGTGCCAGCAGCCCCTACCCGACAGGATGGGGATATGTTGAAGCTTTCTTT. Translating gives CASSPYPTGWGYVEAFF.

This clonotype was seen many times. The rearrangement joins TRBV28 to TRBJ2-1, with D perhaps TRBD1 (6 bases). The V and J ends lost 6 bases and 1 base respectively, with 10 bases between them. The germline CDR1 and CDR2 sequences are MDHEN and SYDVKM. CDR3 length: 14 amino acids. DNA for the CDR3: TGTGCCAGCAGCATACAGGGTTCCTACAATGAGCAGTTCTTC. It specifies CASSIQGSYNEQFF.